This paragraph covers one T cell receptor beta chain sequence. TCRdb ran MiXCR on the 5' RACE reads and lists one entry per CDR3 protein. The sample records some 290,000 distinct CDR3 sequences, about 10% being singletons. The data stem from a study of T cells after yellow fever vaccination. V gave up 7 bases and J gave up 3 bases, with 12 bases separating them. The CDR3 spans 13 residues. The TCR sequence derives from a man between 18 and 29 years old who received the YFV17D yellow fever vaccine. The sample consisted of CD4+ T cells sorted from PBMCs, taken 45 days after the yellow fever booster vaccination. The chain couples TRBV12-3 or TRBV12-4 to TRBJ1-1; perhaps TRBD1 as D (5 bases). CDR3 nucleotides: TGTGCCAGCACCAAGTGGGGGGACACTGAAGCTTTCTTT. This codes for CASTKWGDTEAFF.